A single sample is the source of the 31 T cell receptor beta chains below, sequenced in a study of blood T cell repertoires in COVID-19. Sequencing was performed with immunoSEQ multiplex PCR; in TCRdb, only in-frame clones are kept and a portion is missing. The repertoire holds roughly 240,000 clones, with roughly nine tenths as singletons. Sequenced sample: peripheral blood. The receptors were sampled from a woman aged 55 to 70 who had recovered from COVID-19.

This clone was recorded only once. The chain joins TRBV13 to TRBJ2-5, with 11 positions matching TRBD1. Germline V gene data show CDR1 as PRHDT and CDR2 as FYEKMQ (reference sequence). The CDR3 is 15 amino acids. The V segment lost 4 bases and the J segment 2 bases; nucleotides outside the gene matches: 3. The CDR3, as DNA: TGTGCCAGCAGCTCCGGGACAGGGGGTCAAGAGACCCAGTACTTC. As protein: CASSSGTGGQETQYF.

The V call is TRBV7-6, the J call TRBJ1-1; 12 bases fit TRBD1. The length of the CDR3 is 19 residues. CDR1 and CDR2 from the germline V gene are SGHVS and FNYEAQ. V dropped 0 bases and J dropped 3; count of bases not matched to a gene: 11. The CDR3 here is CASSLALRDRGLLDTEAFF. In DNA, the CDR3 is TGTGCCAGCAGCTTAGCCCTCCGGGACAGGGGGCTTTTGGACACTGAAGCTTTCTTT.

V is TRBV23-1 and J is TRBJ1-5; D not certain. TRBV23-1 is treated as an ORF (open reading frame) with a function not yet certain. V was trimmed by 2 bases and J by 7 bases, leaving 12 bases between them. This CDR3 has 14 amino acids. As DNA, the CDR3 is TGCGCCAGCAGTCAAGGAGAGGGTAGACAGCCCCAGCATTTT. It is translated as CASSQGEGRQPQHF.

This sequence joins TRBV5-5 and TRBJ1-5; D is possibly TRBD1 (6 bases). The CDR3 length is 15 residues. Trimming shortened V by 0 bases and J by 15 bases, and 22 bases separated the two germline ends. CDR1 SGHKS and CDR2 YYEKEE come from the germline V gene (reference sequence). The CDR3 nucleotides read TGTGCCAGCAGCTTGGAGTGGGGGCGCGGGCTAAGTCGGCATTTT. Encoded protein: CASSLEWGRGLSRHF.

The rearrangement uses TRBV5-1 and TRBJ2-1; TRBD2 agrees at 7 bases. V was pared by 4 bases and J by 3 bases, with 7 bases of the junction left unmatched. CDR3 length: 15 residues. Per germline, CDR1 SGHRS and CDR2 YFSETQ. CDR3 in amino acids: CASSPGGEHYNEQFF. CDR3 coding DNA: TGCGCCAGCAGCCCTGGGGGGGAGCACTACAATGAGCAGTTCTTC.

The CDR3 region is CASSLYRGFMGNQPQHF. Here the CDR3 DNA reads TGTGCCAGCAGCTTGTATCGGGGTTTTATGGGCAATCAGCCCCAGCATTTT. This chain links TRBV5-6 with TRBJ1-5; D not certain. V was clipped by 1 base and J by 2 bases, with 16 bases between them. This CDR3 comprises 17 residues. Germline-derived CDR1 and CDR2 are SGHDT and YYEEEE.

The chain joins TRBV6-5 to TRBJ2-3, with D unclear. Trimming took 1 base from V and 6 from J, leaving 8 bases between them. CDR3 length equals 13 residues. Germline V gene lookup returns CDR1 MNHEY and CDR2 SVGAGI. In DNA, the CDR3 is TGTGCCAGCAGTTACTACCCCGGGGATACGCAGTATTTT. Translation: CASSYYPGDTQYF.

This clone was recorded a few times. V is TRBV6-5 and J is TRBJ2-5; D might be TRBD1 (5 bases). CDR3 length equals 14 residues. Per the germline V gene, CDR1 is MNHEY and CDR2 is SVGAGI. Trimming left V 8 bases short and J 4 bases short, with 17 bases between. CDR3 sequence reads: CASAAGLLGETQYF. The CDR3 DNA reads TGTGCCAGCGCCGCAGGGCTTTTGGGAGAGACCCAGTACTTC.

This sequence joins TRBV27 and TRBJ1-5, with 9 nucleotides matching TRBD1. The ends lost 6 bases at V and 5 bases at J; junction bases unmatched: 8. The CDR3 has 15 amino acids. The germline V gene encodes CDR1 MNHEY and CDR2 SMNVEV (reference sequence). Here the CDR3 reads CASRLSQGAYQPQHF. CDR3 bases: TGTGCCAGCAGACTATCACAGGGGGCCTATCAGCCCCAGCATTTT.

V usage is TRBV18 and J usage is TRBJ2-5, with 7 bases identical to TRBD1. After removal of 4 bases from V and 4 bases from J, the junction contained 6 bases not matched to a gene. CDR1 is KGHSH and CDR2 is LQKENI in the germline V gene. The CDR3 covers 14 residues. Here the CDR3 DNA reads TGTGCCAGCTCACTGGGGTACAGGGGAGAGACCCAGTACTTC. Translated, it gives CASSLGYRGETQYF.

The chain links TRBV27 to TRBJ2-5; 9 bases fit TRBD2. J gave up 4 bases and V 8 bases, and 23 bases lay outside the gene matches. CDR3 size: 19 residues. Germline CDR1 is MNHEY and CDR2 is SMNVEV (reference sequence). The CDR3 DNA is TGTGCCAGCTCCTTGGGGGGGTCTAGTCTAGCGGGGACCTTAGAGACCCAGTACTTC. Its protein is CASSLGGSSLAGTLETQYF.

The chain combines TRBV7-8 with TRBJ1-2, with 11 bases lining up with TRBD1. Germline CDR1 reads SGHVS; CDR2 reads FQNEAQ. This CDR3 is built from 15 residues. V was pared by 5 bases and J by 3 bases, with 5 bases of the junction left unmatched. CDR3 nucleotides: TGTGCCAGCAGCCTGCGGACAGGGGGCGACTATGGCTACACCTTC. Its translation is CASSLRTGGDYGYTF.

This clone was detected a few times. The chain is built from TRBV29-1 and TRBJ1-1, with 10 bases fitting TRBD1. The germline V gene has CDR1 SQVTM and CDR2 ANQGSEA. The trim removed 2 bases at V and 3 bases at J, leaving 3 bases unmatched. CDR3 length: 14 amino acids. The CDR3 spells CSVEWGQGYTEAFF. The DNA for the CDR3 is TGCAGCGTTGAATGGGGACAGGGGTACACTGAAGCTTTCTTT.

This rearrangement joins TRBV7-2 to TRBJ1-4; tentative D call: TRBD1 (5 bases). The germline gives CDR1 SGHTA, CDR2 FQGNSA. V lost 1 base and J 7 bases, leaving 13 bases between the germline ends. This CDR3 comprises 15 residues. CDR3 in amino acids: CASSLERGGIEKLFF. In DNA, the CDR3 is TGTGCCAGCAGCTTAGAGAGGGGCGGGATTGAAAAACTGTTTTTT. Filled out from reference TRBV7-2 and TRBJ1-4, the complete variable domain reads GAGVSQSPSNKVTEKGKDVELRCDPISGHTALYWYRQSLGQGLEFLIYFQGNSAPDKSGLPSDRFSAERTGGSVSTLTIQRTQQEDSAVYLCASSLERGGIEKLFFGSGTQLSVL.

The gene calls are TRBV9 and TRBJ1-5, with a weak D call TRBD1 (5 bases). Looked up from germline, CDR1 is SGDLS and CDR2 is YYNGEE. V lost 0 bases and J 7 bases, leaving 5 bases between the germline ends. The length of the CDR3 is 12 residues. CDR3 loop: CASSVEGQPQHF. CDR3 coding DNA: TGTGCCAGCAGCGTAGAGGGGCAGCCCCAGCATTTT.

This rearrangement joins TRBV4-3 to TRBJ1-3, with 10 bases matching TRBD1. Germline-derived CDR1 and CDR2 are LGHNA and YSLEER. CDR3 length: 19 residues. The V segment lost 0 bases and the J segment 0 bases; nucleotides outside the gene matches: 8. The CDR3 coding sequence is TGCGCCAGCAGCCAAGAGCACGACAGGGGGCAATTCTCTGGAAACACCATATATTTT. Its translation is CASSQEHDRGQFSGNTIYF.

The V gene is TRBV15, the J gene TRBJ2-1, with 12 bases that match TRBD2. J was trimmed by 2 bases and V by 5 bases; bases with no gene match: 4. The CDR3 is 16 amino acids. Germline V lookup: CDR1 LNHNV, CDR2 YYDKDF (reference sequence). CDR3 loop: CATSRGLAGPYNEQFF. CDR3 nucleotides: TGTGCCACCAGCCGTGGACTAGCGGGGCCCTACAATGAGCAGTTCTTC.

This clone was detected a few times. This chain uses TRBV11-2 with TRBJ2-7; the D gene is possibly TRBD1 (6 bases). Germline V gene data show CDR1 as SGHAT and CDR2 as FQNNGV. V was shortened by 2 bases and J by 0 bases, with 14 bases between the two germline ends. The CDR3 is 16 residues long. The CDR3 loop reads CASSLFGGSSSYEQYF. The CDR3 region has the DNA TGTGCCAGCAGCTTATTTGGGGGCTCCAGCTCCTACGAGCAGTACTTC.

This clone was seen just once. The V call is TRBV5-4, the J call TRBJ2-3, with TRBD2 identical over 8 bases. The V gene's germline CDR1 is SGHNT and CDR2 YYREEE (reference sequence). CDR3 length equals 16 residues. V lost 4 bases and J lost 0; bases outside the gene matches: 7. Here the CDR3 DNA reads TGTGCCAGCAGCCCGGGCGGGGGGCGTAGCACAGATACGCAGTATTTT. This gives the protein CASSPGGGRSTDTQYF.

The rearrangement uses TRBV5-1 and TRBJ2-1; a weak D match, TRBD2 (6 bases). The CDR3 covers 16 residues. Germline V CDR1 and CDR2: SGHRS, YFSETQ. The V end was cut by 3 bases, the J end by 3 bases, with 16 bases between. The CDR3 DNA is TGCGCCAGCAGCTCGGTAGTTTCCGGGGGCTACAATGAGCAGTTCTTC. Residues: CASSSVVSGGYNEQFF.

The chain employs TRBV29-1 and TRBJ2-5; D might be TRBD2 (5 bases). CDR3 length: 12 residues. Germline CDR1 reads SQVTM; CDR2 reads ANQGSEA. Trimming removed 5 bases from V and 5 bases from J, with 12 bases in between. The CDR3 sequence is CSVRVGGETQYF. CDR3 in DNA: TGCAGCGTTAGGGTGGGCGGGGAGACCCAGTACTTC.

Turning to this clone: The sample contains more than one DNA sequence encoding this CDR3. V gene TRBV9 combines with J gene TRBJ2-3; TRBD2 might be the D (5 bases). This CDR3 is 14 amino acids long. V shed 0 bases and J shed 4 bases, with 9 bases lying between them. Germline loops: CDR1 SGDLS, CDR2 YYNGEE. The CDR3 protein is CASSVGLASDTQYF. Here the CDR3 DNA reads TGTGCCAGCAGCGTAGGTCTAGCTTCAGATACGCAGTATTTT.

The chain has TRBV27 and TRBJ2-5, with 10 nucleotides matching TRBD2. Germline V gene lookup returns CDR1 MNHEY and CDR2 SMNVEV (reference sequence). The CDR3 extends over 14 amino acids. Unmatched junction bases numbered 9, after V lost 10 bases and J lost 4 bases. The CDR3 DNA reads as TGTGCCACCAGGAGCGGGGGGGCAGGAGAGACCCAGTACTTC. It encodes CATRSGGAGETQYF.

The J gene is TRBJ2-7, the V gene TRBV5-1; D is possibly TRBD1 (5 bases). V was trimmed by 4 bases and J by 3 bases, leaving 11 bases between them. CDR1 is SGHRS, CDR2 YFSETQ, per germline. This CDR3 comprises 13 residues. For the CDR3, the DNA is TGCGCCAGCAGCCCTGACAGATTCTACGAGCAGTACTTC. Translating gives CASSPDRFYEQYF.

The chain couples TRBV7-9 to TRBJ2-3; TRBD2 agrees at 9 bases. Trimming cost V 5 bases and J 1 base; bases outside gene matches: 7. Germline loops: CDR1 SEHNR, CDR2 FQNEAQ (reference sequence). The CDR3 has 16 residues. The CDR3 DNA is TGTGCCAGCAGCAGACGCGGGGGGGGCGGCACAGATACGCAGTATTTT. This encodes CASSRRGGGGTDTQYF.

V is TRBV3-1 (or the pseudogene TRBV3-2) and J is TRBJ2-5; TRBD1 might be the D (7 bases). The CDR3 runs to 14 residues. V lost 7 bases to trimming and J lost 4 bases, with 16 bases between them. CDR1 and CDR2 from the germline V gene are LGHDT and YNNKEL (reference sequence). The CDR3 spells CASKSNRGGETQYF. The CDR3 nucleotides are TGTGCCAGCAAATCGAACAGGGGAGGAGAGACCCAGTACTTC.

The chain links TRBV5-1 to TRBJ2-2, with a possible D match to TRBD1 (6 bases). Deletions cut 3 bases from V and 6 bases from J, with 12 bases between. Germline CDR1 SGHRS, CDR2 YFSETQ. The CDR3 is 14 amino acids. The DNA for the CDR3 is TGCGCCAGCAGCTCTCCCGAGGGGGCCGGGGAGCTGTTTTTT. This translates into CASSSPEGAGELFF.

This clone was detected ten times or more. V is TRBV27 and J is TRBJ2-3; 8 nucleotides agree with TRBD2. Per the germline V gene, CDR1 is MNHEY and CDR2 is SMNVEV (reference sequence). This CDR3 is built from 19 residues. J lost 0 bases, V lost 0 bases, and 11 bases had no gene match. Here the CDR3 reads CASSLSIYLAGPSTDTQYF. CDR3 DNA sequence: TGTGCCAGCAGTTTATCAATCTACTTAGCGGGGCCAAGCACAGATACGCAGTATTTT.

The chain couples TRBV24-1 to TRBJ1-5; D ambiguous. Trimming removed 7 bases from V and 2 bases from J, with 5 bases in between. CDR3 length: 12 amino acids. Per the germline V gene, CDR1 is KGHDR and CDR2 is SFDVKD. DNA of the CDR3: TGTGCCACCAGCTCGGGCAATCAGCCCCAGCATTTT. This codes for CATSSGNQPQHF.

The CDR3 DNA sequence: TGTGCCAGCAGCCGTTTGCAGGGAACAGATACGCAGTATTTT. Its protein product is CASSRLQGTDTQYF. The chain has TRBV9 and TRBJ2-3, with D possibly TRBD1 on 5 matching bases. This CDR3 comprises 14 residues. The V gene's germline CDR1 is SGDLS and CDR2 YYNGEE. The germline V and J ends were trimmed by 4 bases and 3 bases, with 12 bases remaining between them.

The chain carries TRBV5-7 and TRBJ2-7, with 7 bases identical to TRBD1. TRBV5-7 is an open reading frame whose function is uncertain. This CDR3 spans 16 amino acids. Trimming cost V 3 bases and J 3 bases; bases outside gene matches: 12. CDR3 nucleotide sequence: TGTGCCAGCAGCTCAAGAACACCGGGACAGAACTACGAGCAGTACTTC. Encoded protein: CASSSRTPGQNYEQYF.